A single sample is the source of the 14 T cell receptor beta chains below, sequenced in a study of T cell repertoires in ileal Crohn's disease. Generated by immunoSEQ multiplex PCR, the TCRdb table keeps only in-frame clones and is missing some. Among about 12,000 clones, approximately 78% were seen once, and the ten largest hold 17%. This sample's time point: neoterminal ileum biopsy at postoperative endoscopy, about 6 months after surgery. What was sequenced was ileal tissue. Receptor source: an adult with Crohn's disease.

The rearrangement joins TRBV28 to TRBJ2-3, with 8 bases fitting TRBD2. The ends lost 8 bases at V and 3 bases at J; junction bases unmatched: 7. Germline values: CDR1 MDHEN, CDR2 SYDVKM. The CDR3 is made up of 14 amino acids. In nucleotides, the CDR3 is TGTGCCAGCCTTAGCGGGACTAGGACAGATACGCAGTATTTT. Encoded protein: CASLSGTRTDTQYF.

The chain carries TRBV6-5 and TRBJ1-6; tentative D call: TRBD1 (6 bases). This CDR3 comprises 15 residues. Per germline, CDR1 MNHEY and CDR2 SVGAGI. V gave up 0 bases and J gave up 14 bases, with 17 bases separating them. The CDR3 DNA sequence: TGTGCCAGCAGTTACTCAGGCCAGGGGTTAGTCACCCTCCACTTT. Translated: CASSYSGQGLVTLHF.

This clone qualifies as medium-sized (0.01 to 0.1%). CDR3: CASSSSPIGTGNYGYTF. CDR3 in DNA: TGTGCCAGCAGCTCTAGTCCCATCGGGACAGGGAACTATGGCTACACCTTC. The rearrangement uses TRBV7-3 and TRBJ1-2; 9 nucleotides line up with TRBD1. Germline V gives CDR1 SGHTA, CDR2 FQGTGA. V lost 4 bases, J lost 2 bases, and 11 bases stayed unmatched. The CDR3 totals 17 residues.

The rearrangement joins TRBV4-3 to TRBJ1-1, with D perhaps TRBD1 (5 bases). V was trimmed by 1 base and J by 2 bases, leaving 11 bases between them. The CDR3 totals 15 residues. Germline V gene data show CDR1 as LGHNA and CDR2 as YSLEER. The CDR3 sequence is CASSQAEDRNTEAFF. The CDR3 nucleotides read TGCGCCAGCAGCCAAGCAGAAGACAGAAACACTGAAGCTTTCTTT.

The chain couples TRBV7-8 to TRBJ1-6; the match to TRBD1 covers 7 bases. The CDR3 is 15 amino acids. The junction had 10 bases not matched to a gene; V was cut back by 5 bases and J by 9 bases. CDR1 is SGHVS, CDR2 FQNEAQ, per germline. The CDR3 is CASSPRQGDISPLHF. CDR3 DNA: TGTGCCAGCAGCCCACGACAGGGTGATATTTCACCCCTCCACTTT.

J is TRBJ2-7 and V is TRBV27; D unclear. The CDR3 covers 13 residues. The V end lost 5 bases, the J end lost 1 base, and 9 bases lay between the germline ends. Per germline, CDR1 MNHEY and CDR2 SMNVEV (reference sequence). CDR3 sequence: CASSRTVSYEQYF. CDR3 in DNA: TGTGCCAGCAGTCGAACGGTATCCTACGAGCAGTACTTC.

This clone was recorded a few times. The V and J genes are TRBV5-4 and TRBJ2-7, with TRBD1 matching 11 bases. V lost 1 base and J lost 2; bases outside the gene matches: 8. The CDR3 totals 17 residues. Per the germline V gene, CDR1 is SGHNT and CDR2 is YYREEE (reference sequence). The CDR3 coding sequence is TGTGCCAGCAGCTTGTCCGGGACAGGGGGATCCACCTACGAGCAGTACTTC. Translated: CASSLSGTGGSTYEQYF.

J is TRBJ2-5 and V is TRBV7-3; 12 positions match TRBD1. Germline CDR1 SGHTA, CDR2 FQGTGA. Unmatched junction bases numbered 3, after V lost 5 bases and J lost 5 bases. The CDR3 has 14 amino acids. The CDR3 spells CASSPGTGGETQYF. The DNA of the CDR3 is TGTGCCAGCAGCCCCGGGACAGGGGGCGAGACCCAGTACTTC.

This chain uses TRBV9 with TRBJ2-4; 8 bases fit TRBD2. Unmatched junction bases numbered 11, after V lost 0 bases and J lost 0 bases. CDR1 and CDR2 (germline): SGDLS, YYNGEE. The CDR3 is 19 amino acids. CDR3 coding DNA: TGTGCCAGCAGCGTAGGGGGTTCGATAGCGGGACTAGCCAAAAACATTCAGTACTTC. It yields the protein CASSVGGSIAGLAKNIQYF.

The gene calls are TRBV9 and TRBJ2-3; D possibly corresponds to TRBD2 (5 bases). Germline V gene sequence: CDR1 SGDLS, CDR2 YYNGEE. The CDR3 consists of 14 residues. V lost 7 bases to trimming and J lost 0 bases, with 12 bases between them. CDR3 DNA sequence: TGTGCCAGCCGAGCGGATATCAGCACAGATACGCAGTATTTT. This sequence encodes CASRADISTDTQYF.

This sequence joins TRBV5-1 and TRBJ2-1, with a tentative D call TRBD1 (7 bases). CDR1 and CDR2 from the germline V gene are SGHRS and YFSETQ. There are 15 residues in the CDR3. V lost 4 bases, J lost 10 bases, and 21 bases lay in between. The CDR3 region has the DNA TGCGCCAGCAGCCTTAGACAGGGAGGCCCTTTGGAGCAGTTCTTC. Translation: CASSLRQGGPLEQFF.

The genes are TRBV29-1 and TRBJ2-1; TRBD2 matches 9 bases. J was trimmed by 1 base and V by 5 bases; bases with no gene match: 3. CDR1 and CDR2 (germline): SQVTM, ANQGSEA. The CDR3 has 14 residues. CDR3 region: CSVSLAGSYNEQFF. CDR3 in DNA: TGCAGCGTTTCCCTAGCGGGGTCCTACAATGAGCAGTTCTTC.

The rearrangement joins TRBV27 to TRBJ1-5; tentative D call: TRBD1 (6 bases). The CDR3 contains 15 residues. The V end lost 5 bases, the J end lost 7 bases, and 18 bases lay between the germline ends. The germline gives CDR1 MNHEY, CDR2 SMNVEV (reference sequence). The CDR3 loop reads CASSLAGGREQPQHF. The DNA of the CDR3 is TGTGCCAGCAGTCTGGCCGGGGGGCGGGAACAGCCCCAGCATTTT.

The V call is TRBV7-2, the J call TRBJ2-3; TRBD2 is a possible D gene (6 bases). Trimming took 5 bases from V and 1 from J, leaving 19 bases between them. Germline CDR1 is SGHTA and CDR2 is FQGNSA. CDR3 length equals 17 residues. The CDR3 is CASSPRAGRHGTDTQYF. The DNA of the CDR3 is TGTGCCAGCAGCCCCAGGGCAGGGAGGCATGGCACAGATACGCAGTATTTT.